This T cell receptor beta chain was sequenced during a study of T cell repertoires in cytomegalovirus infection. Study-level background: Newly reported HLA-C-restricted and thoroughly characterized HLA-B-restricted CMV epitopes were employed. Indications of both CMV infection and matching HLA type were provided by public TCR beta signatures.

The CDR3 runs 18 residues. CDR1 is MNHEY and CDR2 is SMNVEV in the germline V gene (reference sequence). J was trimmed by 4 bases and V by 6 bases; bases with no gene match: 17. General observations from the study: Individuals carrying CMV plus the relevant HLA were identified by cumulative frequency of public TCR beta families.

TCRdb fed the reads into MiXCR, producing one record per CDR3 protein. The sample holds approximately 300,000 distinct CDR3 sequences, 29% seen once. Note on this clonotype: Its target is unknown.

The specimen was cultured PBMCs, collected from culture after CMV antigen stimulation. The sequence was obtained from a human donor in good health (CMV status not recorded). Some clones in this sample may be carry-over from other donors' samples. The J gene is TRBJ2-7, the V gene TRBV27; 11 bases match TRBD2. Here the CDR3 DNA reads TGTGCCAGCAGCCTAAACGCCCCAACTAGCGGGAGTTTGTACGAGCAGTACTTC. Translating it yields CASSLNAPTSGSLYEQYF.